Listed below are T cell receptor beta chains from one sample, sequenced in a study of blood T cell repertoires in COVID-19. Sequenced by immunoSEQ multiplex PCR; TCRdb stores in-frame clones only, minus some. There are about 110,000 clones in the sample; approximately 80% occur only once, and more than 3.5% lies in the top ten. The sample consisted of peripheral blood. These receptors originate from a woman between 65 and 79 years old with acute or convalescent COVID-19. Each CDR3 is given with its conserved first and last residue. Each record gives: J gene, clone size, D gene, V gene, CDR3 DNA, CDR3 protein. D genes are given only for firm matches. Not every row has a clone size; where given, it reads once, few, many or a size class.

TRBJ2-2 - TRBD2 TRBV10-3 TGTGCCATCAGGCGGGGGGGCAACACCGGGGAGCTGTTTTTT CAIRRGGNTGELFF
TRBJ2-1 - - TRBV18 TGTGCCAGCTCACCCTTGGAAGGGAGTCATTACAATGAGCAGTTCTTC CASSPLEGSHYNEQFF
TRBJ2-1 - TRBD2 TRBV2 TGTGCCAGCCGACTAGCGTCGGGCAATGAGCAGTTCTTC CASRLASGNEQFF
TRBJ2-1 once - TRBV19 TGTGCCAGTAGTACGATGGACAGTTTCAATGAGCAGTTCTTC CASSTMDSFNEQFF
TRBJ2-1 - TRBD1 TRBV5-1 TGCGCCAGCAGCCTTGGGGACAGGGGTTCCTACAATGAGCAGTTCTTC CASSLGDRGSYNEQFF
TRBJ2-5 - TRBD2 TRBV28 TGTGCCAGCAGTGCCGCAGGCGCAGCGGGGGGTATTGAGACCCAGTACTTC CASSAAGAAGGIETQYF
TRBJ2-5 - TRBD1 TRBV29-1 TGCAGCGGGGCCGGGACAGGGGGCTTGGAGACCCAGTACTTC CSGAGTGGLETQYF
TRBJ1-5 few - TRBV6-5 TGTGCCAGCAGTCCATCTGAGCTCCAGCCCCAGCATTTT CASSPSELQPQHF
TRBJ2-2 - - TRBV5-1 TGCGCCAGCAGCCAAGCGACGAACACCGGGGAGCTGTTTTTT CASSQATNTGELFF
TRBJ1-3 - TRBD1 TRBV7-9 TGTGCCAGCAGCTACGGGGGCCCGGGGACAGGGGAAAACACCATATATTTT CASSYGGPGTGENTIYF
TRBJ1-1 once - TRBV29-1 TGCAGCGTTGATCTTCGGAACACTGAAGCTTTCTTT CSVDLRNTEAFF
TRBJ1-1 - TRBD1 TRBV19 TGTGCCAGTAGTATCCGGACAGGGGGGAACACTGAAGCTTTCTTT CASSIRTGGNTEAFF
TRBJ2-7 many TRBD2 TRBV5-1 TGCGCCAGCAGCTTCGGACTAGCGGGAGTTTCCTACGAGCAGTACTTC CASSFGLAGVSYEQYF
TRBJ1-2 - - TRBV2 TGTGCCAGACAATTGGAGGCAGGCCGCTATGGCTACACCTTC CARQLEAGRYGYTF
TRBJ2-3 few - TRBV2 TGTGCCAGCAGTGAGCGTGGGGGGGGCTCTGGCACAGATACGCAGTATTTT CASSERGGGSGTDTQYF
TRBJ2-3 - TRBD2 TRBV2 TGTGCCAGCAGGGCGACCCCTAGCGGCAGCACAGATACGCAGTATTTT CASRATPSGSTDTQYF
TRBJ1-1 - TRBD1 TRBV11-3 TGTGCCAGCAGCCCCGGGACAGGGGGGAACACTGAAGCTTTCTTT CASSPGTGGNTEAFF
TRBJ2-1 - TRBD2 TRBV5-1 TGCGCCAGCAGGCCGGGACTAGCCAATGAGCAGTTCTTC CASRPGLANEQFF